This T cell receptor (beta chain) comes out of a study of blood T cell repertoires in COVID-19. For the study at large: PBMCs, B-cell-depleted T cells, or T cells provided the cDNA or gDNA that made up the material.

Under the authors' procedure: The assay estimated nucleated cells by amplifying reference gene primers. Assay used: immunoSEQ multiplex PCR; TCRdb lists only in-frame clones, some missing. D and trimming come from the DNA, and the V and J calls and clone size come from that table. The data contain approximately 230,000 clones, 75% to 95% of them seen just once; the ten biggest clones take up 1.5% to 2%. This CDR3 region has 13 residues. Germline CDR1 and CDR2: ENHRY and SYGVKD. V was clipped by 7 bases and J by 5 bases; unmatched bases: 7. This clone was found once. The material sequenced was PBMCs or T cells enriched from blood (not recorded which). This clonotype was obtained from a woman aged 18-29 years who had recovered from COVID-19. The chain employs TRBV10-3 and TRBJ1-1, with 7 bases lining up with TRBD1. CDR3 residues: CAINQGEWTEAFF. CDR3 sequence (DNA): TGTGCCATCAATCAGGGGGAGTGGACTGAAGCTTTCTTT.